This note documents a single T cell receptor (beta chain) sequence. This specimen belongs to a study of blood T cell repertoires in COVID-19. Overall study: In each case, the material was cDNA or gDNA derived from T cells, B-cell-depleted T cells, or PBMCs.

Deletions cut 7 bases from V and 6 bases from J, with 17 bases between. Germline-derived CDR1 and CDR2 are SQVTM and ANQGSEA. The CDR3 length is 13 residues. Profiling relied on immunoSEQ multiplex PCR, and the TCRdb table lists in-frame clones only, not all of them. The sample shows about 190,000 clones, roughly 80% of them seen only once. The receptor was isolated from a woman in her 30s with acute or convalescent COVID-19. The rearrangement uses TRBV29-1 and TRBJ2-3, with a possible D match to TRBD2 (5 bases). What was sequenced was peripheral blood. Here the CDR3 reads CSAPLGVQDTQYF. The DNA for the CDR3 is TGCAGCGCCCCTCTCGGGGTGCAGGATACGCAGTATTTT.